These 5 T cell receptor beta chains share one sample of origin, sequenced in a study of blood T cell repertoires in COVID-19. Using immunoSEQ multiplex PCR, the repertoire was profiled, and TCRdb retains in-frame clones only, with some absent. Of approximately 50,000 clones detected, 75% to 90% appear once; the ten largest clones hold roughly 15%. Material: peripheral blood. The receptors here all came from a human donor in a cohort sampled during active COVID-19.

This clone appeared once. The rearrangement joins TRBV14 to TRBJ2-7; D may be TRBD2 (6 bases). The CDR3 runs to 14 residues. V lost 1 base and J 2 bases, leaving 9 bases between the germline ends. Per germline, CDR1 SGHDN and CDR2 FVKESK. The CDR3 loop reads CASSQGGTTYEQYF. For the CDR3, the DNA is TGTGCCAGCAGCCAAGGCGGGACCACCTACGAGCAGTACTTC.

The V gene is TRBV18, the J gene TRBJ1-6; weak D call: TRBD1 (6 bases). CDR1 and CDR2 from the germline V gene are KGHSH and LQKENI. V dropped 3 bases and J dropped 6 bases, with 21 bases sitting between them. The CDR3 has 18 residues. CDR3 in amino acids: CASSPYGAGVVGNSPLHF. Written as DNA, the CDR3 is TGTGCCAGCTCACCGTACGGTGCAGGGGTGGTAGGTAATTCACCCCTCCACTTT.

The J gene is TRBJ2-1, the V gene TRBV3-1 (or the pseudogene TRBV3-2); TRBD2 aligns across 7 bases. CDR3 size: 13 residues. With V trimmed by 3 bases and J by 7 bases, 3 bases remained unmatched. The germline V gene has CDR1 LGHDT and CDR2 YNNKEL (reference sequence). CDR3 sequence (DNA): TGTGCCAGCAGCCAGGCTAGCGGAAATGAGCAGTTCTTC. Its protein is CASSQASGNEQFF.

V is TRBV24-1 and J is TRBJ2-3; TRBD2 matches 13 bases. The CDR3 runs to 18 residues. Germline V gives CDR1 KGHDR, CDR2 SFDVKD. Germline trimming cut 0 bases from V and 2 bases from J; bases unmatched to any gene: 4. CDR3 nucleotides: TGTGCCACCAGTGATTTGTGGGGGACTAGCGGGGACACAGATACGCAGTATTTT. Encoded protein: CATSDLWGTSGDTDTQYF.

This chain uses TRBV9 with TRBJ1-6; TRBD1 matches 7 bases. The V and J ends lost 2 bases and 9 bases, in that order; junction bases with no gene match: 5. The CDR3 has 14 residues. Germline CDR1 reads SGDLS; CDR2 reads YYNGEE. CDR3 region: CASSVRGELSPLHF. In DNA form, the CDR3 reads TGTGCCAGCAGCGTCAGGGGGGAACTTTCACCCCTCCACTTT.